Given below is one TCR beta chain in context. The record originates from a study of T cell changes during pregnancy in multiple sclerosis. The V and J ends lost 2 bases and 8 bases respectively, with 6 bases between them. The V gene's germline CDR1 is MRHNA and CDR2 SNTAGT. The CDR3 has 11 residues. TCRdb keeps only in-frame clones here, not all; method: immunoSEQ multiplex PCR. This table holds about 59,000 clones, about nine tenths found once. The source is a female donor with multiple sclerosis, enrolled in a pregnancy study. The chain joins TRBV6-4 to TRBJ1-2, with unresolved D. Sequencing was performed on peripheral blood, taken in the first trimester of pregnancy. The CDR3 protein is CASSDGGGYTF. CDR3 in DNA: TGTGCCAGCAGTGACGGAGGGGGCTACACCTTC.